The 32 T cell receptor beta chains presented below share a single source sample, sequenced in a study of blood T cell repertoires in COVID-19. Clones were sequenced by immunoSEQ multiplex PCR, and TCRdb holds only the in-frame ones, with some missing. The sample records 250,000 to 350,000 clones, about 88% being singletons. Sequencing was done on a sample of peripheral blood. The source of these receptors is a human donor with COVID-19, enrolled during active disease. The donor label of this sample is uncertain.

The CDR3 region is CAWDGGTDTEAFF. In DNA, the CDR3 is TGTGCCTGGGACGGAGGGACGGACACTGAAGCTTTCTTT. This chain links TRBV30 with TRBJ1-1; D possibly corresponds to TRBD1 (5 bases). CDR1 GTSNPN and CDR2 SVGIG come from the germline V gene (reference sequence). The CDR3 sequence is 13 residues long. V gave up 5 bases and J gave up 3 bases, with 13 bases separating them.

The rearrangement joins TRBV27 to TRBJ2-2; a weak D match, TRBD1 (6 bases). This CDR3 has 14 amino acids. V was trimmed by 7 bases and J by 3 bases, leaving 12 bases between them. Germline lookup yields CDR1 MNHEY and CDR2 SMNVEV (reference sequence). As DNA, the CDR3 is TGTGCCAGCACCCAAGGGGGTCACACCGGGGAGCTGTTTTTT. Encoded protein: CASTQGGHTGELFF.

This clone was detected a few times. V and J are TRBV7-2 and TRBJ1-3; the D gene is possibly TRBD1 (6 bases). Germline V lookup: CDR1 SGHTA, CDR2 FQGNSA. The CDR3 is made up of 13 amino acids. V dropped 6 bases and J dropped 4 bases, with 10 bases sitting between them. In DNA, the CDR3 is TGTGCCAGCAGACAGGGCTCAGGAAACACCATATATTTT. Its protein product is CASRQGSGNTIYF.

The V call is TRBV25-1, the J call TRBJ1-2, with D tentatively TRBD1 (6 bases). CDR1 and CDR2 (germline): MGHDK, SYGVNS. The CDR3 covers 14 residues. Trimming shortened V by 1 base and J by 7 bases, and 13 bases separated the two germline ends. CDR3 in amino acids: CASSESLRGGGYTF. The CDR3, as DNA: TGTGCCAGCAGTGAATCTTTGAGGGGGGGTGGCTACACCTTC.

V and J are TRBV11-1 and TRBJ1-6; D may be TRBD1 (6 bases). Germline V CDR1 and CDR2: SGHAT, FQDESV (reference sequence). The CDR3 runs 15 residues. The V end was cut by 2 bases, the J end by 7 bases, with 12 bases between. Here the CDR3 DNA reads TGTGCCAGCAGCTTAAGGGGCAGGGGCAATTCACCCCTCCACTTT. Translating gives CASSLRGRGNSPLHF.

The gene calls are TRBV7-6 and TRBJ1-4; D is possibly TRBD1 (5 bases). Germline CDR1 and CDR2: SGHVS and FNYEAQ. V lost 5 bases, J lost 3 bases, and 19 bases lay in between. There are 17 residues in the CDR3. The CDR3 loop reads CASSLLPTATSNEKLFF. In nucleotides, the CDR3 is TGTGCCAGCAGCCTGCTACCGACAGCTACGTCTAATGAAAAACTGTTTTTT.

V and J are TRBV5-4 and TRBJ2-1; 7 bases are a match to TRBD1. The CDR3 totals 16 residues. Germline trimming cut 0 bases from V and 7 bases from J; bases unmatched to any gene: 10. Germline V gives CDR1 SGHNT, CDR2 YYREEE (reference sequence). The CDR3 loop is CASSLGGGLGLNEQFF. The CDR3 DNA reads as TGTGCCAGCAGCTTGGGAGGGGGCCTGGGCCTAAATGAGCAGTTCTTC.

The genes are TRBV11-2 and TRBJ2-1; the match to TRBD2 covers 7 bases. V lost 3 bases, J lost 6 bases, and 8 bases stayed unmatched. This CDR3 spans 15 amino acids. Germline V gene data show CDR1 as SGHAT and CDR2 as FQNNGV. DNA of the CDR3: TGTGCCAGCAGCTTCGGGGCTAGCGGCTTCAATGAGCAGTTCTTC. This encodes CASSFGASGFNEQFF.

The chain employs TRBV7-3 and TRBJ2-3; 10 nucleotides line up with TRBD2. This CDR3 comprises 16 residues. From germline, CDR1 is SGHTA and CDR2 FQGTGA. After removal of 2 bases from V and 5 bases from J, the junction contained 7 bases not matched to a gene. The CDR3 reads CASSLGAGGRGDTQYF. The CDR3 DNA follows: TGTGCCAGCAGCTTAGGAGCGGGAGGGCGTGGAGATACGCAGTATTTT.

The chain joins TRBV28 to TRBJ1-2; TRBD1 aligns across 7 bases. CDR1 and CDR2 (germline): MDHEN, SYDVKM. The trim removed 6 bases at V and 2 bases at J, leaving 9 bases unmatched. The CDR3 consists of 15 residues. The CDR3 bases are TGTGCCAGCAGACCAGGGGGAGAAAGCAACTATGGCTACACCTTC. Residues: CASRPGGESNYGYTF.

This chain joins TRBV4-3 and TRBJ2-7; D is perhaps TRBD1 (6 bases). The V gene's germline CDR1 is LGHNA and CDR2 YSLEER. The CDR3 extends over 14 amino acids. The V end lost 1 base, the J end lost 3 bases, and 10 bases lay between the germline ends. The CDR3 sequence: CASSQGGPDYEQYF. The CDR3 nucleotides read TGCGCCAGCAGCCAAGGGGGGCCGGACTACGAGCAGTACTTC.

About this clone itself: The sample carries other DNA sequences with the same CDR3. The chain has TRBV24-1 and TRBJ2-3; 16 bases match TRBD2. The CDR3 is 17 residues long. Per the germline V gene, CDR1 is KGHDR and CDR2 is SFDVKD. V was pared by 3 bases and J by 5 bases, with 4 bases of the junction left unmatched. The CDR3 spells CATSDPGTSGRGDTQYF. As DNA, the CDR3 is TGTGCCACCAGTGATCCTGGGACTAGCGGGAGGGGAGATACGCAGTATTTT.

CDR3 loop: CASSLGQGDTQYF. CDR3 bases: TGCGCCAGCAGCTTAGGACAGGGAGATACGCAGTATTTT. V and J are TRBV5-1 and TRBJ2-3, with 8 bases aligning to TRBD1. This CDR3 has 13 residues. The V segment lost 2 bases and the J segment 5 bases; nucleotides outside the gene matches: 1. CDR1 and CDR2 (germline): SGHRS, YFSETQ.

This clone occurred a few times. The CDR3: CASSQIQGQGLNRNTIYF. Here the CDR3 DNA reads TGCGCCAGCAGCCAAATACAAGGACAGGGTCTAAATAGAAACACCATATATTTT. The chain is built from TRBV4-1 and TRBJ1-3; 8 nucleotides line up with TRBD1. The CDR3 sequence is 18 residues long. J was trimmed by 5 bases and V by 2 bases; bases with no gene match: 14. Germline values: CDR1 MGHRA, CDR2 YSYEKL.

V and J are TRBV28 and TRBJ1-3; 7 positions match TRBD1. Germline V CDR1 and CDR2: MDHEN, SYDVKM. V gave up 5 bases and J gave up 4 bases; unmatched junction bases: 14. The CDR3 contains 17 residues. The DNA for the CDR3 is TGTGCCAGCAGTCCGCCCACTCCGACAGGGAGGGGAAACACCATATATTTT. It codes for CASSPPTPTGRGNTIYF.

The chain uses TRBV7-2 and TRBJ2-6, with TRBD1 matching over 9 bases. After removal of 6 bases from V and 4 bases from J, the junction contained 7 bases not matched to a gene. CDR1 is SGHTA and CDR2 is FQGNSA in the germline V gene. The CDR3 runs to 16 residues. DNA for the CDR3: TGTGCCAGCAGTCGAACAGGGGGCGCGGGGGCCAACGTCCTGACTTTC. This encodes CASSRTGGAGANVLTF.

The J gene is TRBJ2-7, the V gene TRBV21-1; TRBD2 reflects the table's D call only, with no check against the DNA. TRBV21-1 constitutes a pseudogene. The CDR3 extends over 15 amino acids. The CDR3 DNA follows: TGTGCCAGCACCCCTCGACGTTTACTAGTTTACGAGCAGTACTTC. It codes for CASTPRRLLVYEQYF.

This chain links TRBV10-3 with TRBJ2-2, with 8 bases matching TRBD2. V shed 3 bases, J shed 0 bases, and the junction held 6 bases outside the gene matches. The germline V gene has CDR1 ENHRY and CDR2 SYGVKD. This CDR3 has 17 amino acids. For the CDR3, the DNA is TGTGCCATCAGTGATCCGGGAGGGCCTCCGAACACCGGGGAGCTGTTTTTT. Amino acid sequence: CAISDPGGPPNTGELFF.

This chain joins TRBV18 and TRBJ2-1; 12 bases agree with TRBD2. V trimming: 3 bases; J trimming: 7 bases; junction bases outside the gene matches: 7. The length of the CDR3 is 16 residues. Germline CDR1 and CDR2: KGHSH and LQKENI. The CDR3 here is CASSPRTSGGSNEQFF. The CDR3 DNA reads TGTGCCAGCTCACCTCGTACTAGCGGGGGGTCAAATGAGCAGTTCTTC.

The genes are TRBV10-2 and TRBJ1-2; possibly TRBD1 for D (5 bases). V was cut by 3 bases and J by 6 bases, with 14 bases left in between. CDR1 WSHSY and CDR2 SAAADI come from the germline V gene. CDR3 length: 14 amino acids. The CDR3 loop is CASSEGGQGHGYTF. The DNA of the CDR3 is TGCGCCAGCAGTGAAGGTGGGCAGGGTCATGGCTACACCTTC.

The rearrangement uses TRBV18 and TRBJ2-1; possibly TRBD2 for D (6 bases). The length of the CDR3 is 16 residues. CDR1 and CDR2 (germline): KGHSH, LQKENI. V was clipped by 3 bases and J by 0 bases, with 12 bases between them. In DNA, the CDR3 is TGTGCCAGCTCACCTTTAGCGGTCAACTCCTACAATGAGCAGTTCTTC. This encodes CASSPLAVNSYNEQFF.

The genes are TRBV6-5 and TRBJ1-5, with TRBD1 identical over 7 bases. The ends lost 7 bases at V and 5 bases at J; junction bases unmatched: 8. Germline V gene lookup returns CDR1 MNHEY and CDR2 SVGAGI. The CDR3 contains 14 residues. The CDR3 region has the DNA TGTGCCAGCACTCCCGGACAGGTGGATCAGCCCCAGCATTTT. Its translation is CASTPGQVDQPQHF.

The chain uses TRBV7-3 and TRBJ2-7; 13 bases map to TRBD2. There are 15 residues in the CDR3. Germline V gives CDR1 SGHTA, CDR2 FQGTGA. J gave up 5 bases and V 5 bases, and 6 bases lay outside the gene matches. The CDR3 loop reads CASSMGLAGSHEQYF. The CDR3 DNA is TGTGCCAGCAGCATGGGACTAGCGGGATCGCACGAGCAGTACTTC.

This sequence joins TRBV29-1 and TRBJ2-3; TRBD2 aligns across 16 bases. The CDR3 sequence is 16 residues long. Germline V gives CDR1 SQVTM, CDR2 ANQGSEA. After removal of 7 bases from V and 4 bases from J, the junction contained 8 bases not matched to a gene. CDR3 protein: CSAAGTSGRAADTQYF. The CDR3, as DNA: TGCAGCGCCGCCGGGACTAGCGGGAGGGCGGCAGATACGCAGTATTTT.

The chain recombines TRBV15 with TRBJ2-7; 9 bases agree with TRBD1. The CDR3 totals 15 residues. With V trimmed by 1 base and J by 5 bases, 6 bases remained unmatched. The germline CDR1 and CDR2 sequences are LNHNV and YYDKDF (reference sequence). This CDR3 reads CATSRGGQGVNEQYF. The CDR3 bases are TGTGCCACCAGCAGAGGGGGACAGGGAGTCAACGAGCAGTACTTC.

A few counts support this clone. The chain recombines TRBV28 with TRBJ2-1; TRBD1 might be the D (6 bases). The V gene's germline CDR1 is MDHEN and CDR2 SYDVKM. This CDR3 has 16 residues. Trimming stripped 7 bases from V and 2 bases from J, with 18 bases between. CDR3: CASKIRDTLAYNEQFF. The DNA of the CDR3 is TGTGCCAGCAAGATTCGGGACACCTTAGCCTACAATGAGCAGTTCTTC.

This clone appeared a single time. Here the CDR3 DNA reads TGTGCCAGCCTACCGGACTCAACCTACAATGAGCAGTTCTTC. Its translation is CASLPDSTYNEQFF. V and J are TRBV2 and TRBJ2-1, with D possibly matching TRBD2 (5 bases). Trimming removed 8 bases at V and 2 bases at J, with 13 bases between. The CDR3 totals 14 residues. CDR1 is SNHLY and CDR2 is FYNNEI in the germline V gene.

This clone was observed a single time. The chain carries TRBV28 and TRBJ1-2; 7 bases fit TRBD1. The CDR3 is 16 amino acids. J was trimmed by 1 base and V by 2 bases; bases with no gene match: 7. CDR1 and CDR2 (germline): MDHEN, SYDVKM. CDR3 in amino acids: CASSLVDRWINYGYTF. In DNA form, the CDR3 reads TGTGCCAGCAGTTTAGTGGACAGGTGGATTAACTATGGCTACACCTTC.

The V call is TRBV3-1 (or the pseudogene TRBV3-2), the J call TRBJ1-1, with 8 bases matching TRBD1. The CDR3 is made up of 13 amino acids. The V gene end was trimmed by 0 bases and the J gene end by 10 bases; junction bases not matched to a gene: 4. The germline gives CDR1 LGHDT, CDR2 YNNKEL (reference sequence). The CDR3: CASSQDRGTGAFF. The CDR3 DNA follows: TGTGCCAGCAGCCAAGACCGAGGGACAGGAGCTTTCTTT.

The chain combines TRBV11-2 with TRBJ2-7, with 7 bases aligning to TRBD2. Germline CDR1 is SGHAT and CDR2 is FQNNGV. V was clipped by 2 bases and J by 3 bases; unmatched bases: 10. The CDR3 covers 16 residues. The CDR3 region has the DNA TGTGCCAGCAGCTTAACCAGAGTTAGCGGGTACTACGAGCAGTACTTC. Encoded protein: CASSLTRVSGYYEQYF.

This sequence joins TRBV21-1 and TRBJ2-4; TRBD1 reflects the table's D call only, with no check against the DNA. TRBV21-1 is designated a pseudogene. The CDR3 consists of 14 residues. The CDR3 here is CASNHGRAKNIQYF. CDR3 bases: TGTGCCAGCAACCATGGGCGAGCCAAAAACATTCAGTACTTC.

Remarks on this clone: Mismatch with germline at one junction end may stem from a read error. The J gene is TRBJ2-1, the V gene TRBV7-7; 10 bases map to TRBD2. The CDR3 is 15 residues long. Germline lookup yields CDR1 SSHAT and CDR2 FNYEAQ (reference sequence). The CDR3 DNA is TGTGCTAGCAGCTTAGCAGCGGGAGGGCCCAATGAGCAGTTCTTC. This encodes CASSLAAGGPNEQFF.